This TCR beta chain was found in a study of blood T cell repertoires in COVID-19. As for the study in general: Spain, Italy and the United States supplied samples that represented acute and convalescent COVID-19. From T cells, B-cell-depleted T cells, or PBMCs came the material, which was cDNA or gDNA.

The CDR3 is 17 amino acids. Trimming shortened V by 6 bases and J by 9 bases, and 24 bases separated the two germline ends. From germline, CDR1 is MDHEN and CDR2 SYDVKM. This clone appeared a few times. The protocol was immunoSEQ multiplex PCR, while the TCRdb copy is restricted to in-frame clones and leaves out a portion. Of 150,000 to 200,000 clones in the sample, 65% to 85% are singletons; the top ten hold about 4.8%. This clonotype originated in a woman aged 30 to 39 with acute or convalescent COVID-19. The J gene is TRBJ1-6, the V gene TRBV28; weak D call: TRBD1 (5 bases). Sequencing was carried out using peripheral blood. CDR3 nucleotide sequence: TGTGCCAGCAGCCCCCCCACAGATTCCTGGGGGGTTTCACCCCTCCACTTT. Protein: CASSPPTDSWGVSPLHF.